Below, 25 T cell receptor beta chains from the same sample are listed, as sequenced in a study of Graves' ophthalmopathy and Graves' hyperthyroidism. The study amplified TCR beta CDR3 regions using RNA transcripts. An opening RT-PCR round employed HTBI primers and preceded a second-round multiplex PCR. TCRdb passed the multiplex PCR reads through MiXCR, listing each CDR3 protein once. This sample has about 1.1 million distinct CDR3 sequences, with 35% to 45% found just once. Material for sequencing was peripheral blood or thyroid tissue (not recorded which). These receptors originate from an adult man with Graves' hyperthyroidism.

V and J are TRBV19 and TRBJ1-2; D is perhaps TRBD1 (6 bases). V gave up 6 bases and J gave up 7 bases, with 21 bases separating them. This CDR3 comprises 15 residues. CDR1 is LNHDA and CDR2 is SQIVND in the germline V gene (reference sequence). This chain's CDR3 is CASSRGLSAGSGYTF. DNA for the CDR3: TGTGCCAGTAGCAGGGGCCTGTCGGCAGGGTCTGGCTACACCTTC.

Many counts were recorded for this clonotype. This chain connects TRBV10-3 to TRBJ2-5; D is unresolved. V lost 10 bases and J 0 bases, leaving 9 bases between the germline ends. This CDR3 comprises 12 residues. The V gene's germline CDR1 is ENHRY and CDR2 SYGVKD. As DNA, the CDR3 is TGTGCCACGTCTGCTGACCAAGAGACCCAGTACTTC. Translation: CATSADQETQYF.

J is TRBJ2-7 and V is TRBV7-3; 10 bases are a match to TRBD2. Germline values: CDR1 SGHTA, CDR2 FQGTGA. V lost 8 bases and J lost 4; bases outside the gene matches: 5. This CDR3 has 13 amino acids. CDR3 DNA: TGTGCCAGCTGCTGGGGACTAGCGTACGAGCAGTACTTC. This translates into CASCWGLAYEQYF.

Comments on this clonotype: Sequence at one end of the junction differs from germline and may be a read error. The chain uses TRBV20-1 and TRBJ2-5; a weak D match, TRBD2 (6 bases). Germline V gene sequence: CDR1 DFQATT, CDR2 SNEGSKA (reference sequence). The CDR3 has 10 residues. The DNA for the CDR3 is TGCGGTGCCGCAAGGGGACTCCAGTACTTC. As protein: CGAARGLQYF.

This clonotype was found many times. The J gene is TRBJ2-7, the V gene TRBV7-9; 8 bases align to TRBD2. From germline, CDR1 is SEHNR and CDR2 FQNEAQ (reference sequence). V shed 5 bases and J 0 bases; nucleotides not matched to a gene: 6. This CDR3 comprises 15 residues. CDR3 in DNA: TGTGCCAGCAGCGGAATTAGCGGGACCTCCTACGAGCAGTACTTC. Translation gives CASSGISGTSYEQYF.

This chain uses TRBV4-3 with TRBJ2-7, with D perhaps TRBD2 (6 bases). Trimming removed 0 bases at V and 6 bases at J, with 15 bases between. Germline CDR1 reads LGHNA; CDR2 reads YSLEER. The CDR3 runs to 15 residues. The CDR3 DNA is TGCGCCAGCAGCCAAGATAGGGCGGGGTCAGGCGAGCAGTACTTC. Protein: CASSQDRAGSGEQYF.

A single count supports this clonotype. A much bigger clone sits one base away, suggesting this may be a read error. The genes are TRBV19 and TRBJ1-1; 11 bases agree with TRBD1. This CDR3 region has 14 residues. The germline gives CDR1 LNHDA, CDR2 SQIVND (reference sequence). Germline trimming cut 5 bases from V and 6 bases from J; bases unmatched to any gene: 5. CDR3 sequence reads: CASSLRTGGPEAFF. As DNA, the CDR3 is TGTGCCAGTAGTCTCAGGACAGGGGGCCCTGAAGCTTTCTTT.

This clonotype was seen many times. The chain recombines TRBV7-9 with TRBJ2-5; no clear D. The CDR3 extends over 11 amino acids. CDR1 and CDR2 (germline): SEHNR, FQNEAQ (reference sequence). The ends were cut back, 7 bases at V and 3 bases at J, with 6 bases in the middle. CDR3 sequence: CASKAEETQYF. CDR3 nucleotides: TGTGCCAGCAAGGCAGAAGAGACCCAGTACTTC.

There are many counts of this clonotype. V usage is TRBV10-3 and J usage is TRBJ1-2; D call uncertain. The V and J ends lost 4 bases and 4 bases respectively, with 10 bases between them. Germline-derived CDR1 and CDR2 are ENHRY and SYGVKD. The CDR3 has 13 residues. The DNA for the CDR3 is TGTGCCATCAGTGTTCTGGTTGGCTATGGCTACACCTTC. Translation: CAISVLVGYGYTF.

This clonotype was counted many times. The chain employs TRBV12-3 or TRBV12-4 and TRBJ2-5; 7 bases fit TRBD2. The CDR3 covers 12 residues. With V trimmed by 5 bases and J by 11 bases, 8 bases remained unmatched. CDR3 in DNA: TGTGCCAGCAGTCCTCCAGGGACTATGCAGTACTTC. Its protein is CASSPPGTMQYF.

The chain carries TRBV24-1 and TRBJ2-6, with 12 bases matching TRBD1. J gave up 6 bases and V 7 bases, and 9 bases lay outside the gene matches. Germline CDR1 and CDR2: KGHDR and SFDVKD. This CDR3 is built from 17 residues. The CDR3 sequence is CATRSSGQGAEANVLTF. DNA of the CDR3: TGTGCCACCAGGAGTTCGGGACAGGGGGCTGAGGCCAACGTCCTGACTTTC.

The gene calls are TRBV9 and TRBJ1-1; possibly TRBD1 for D (5 bases). This CDR3 is built from 14 residues. Germline V gene lookup returns CDR1 SGDLS and CDR2 YYNGEE. Trimming removed 4 bases at V and 4 bases at J, with 14 bases between. This CDR3 reads CASSLDQGSTEAFF. As DNA, the CDR3 is TGTGCCAGCAGCTTAGATCAGGGTAGCACTGAAGCTTTCTTT.

Comment on this clonotype: A much larger clone is a single base away; this may be a read error. CDR3 residues: CASSPQGPRANSYGQYF. CDR3 sequence (DNA): TGTGCCAGCAGCCCCCAAGGGCCCAGAGCCAACTCCTACGGGCAGTACTTC. The J gene is TRBJ2-7, the V gene TRBV7-8; D gene uncertain. This CDR3 region has 17 residues. CDR1 SGHVS and CDR2 FQNEAQ come from the germline V gene.

The table lists this clonotype with a few counts. The chain recombines TRBV5-4 with TRBJ2-7; TRBD2 is a possible D gene (5 bases). This CDR3 is built from 13 residues. Germline CDR1 and CDR2: SGHNT and YYREEE (reference sequence). The V end was cut by 1 base, the J end by 5 bases, with 10 bases between. In DNA form, the CDR3 reads TGTGCCAGCAGCTTGCAGACGCGGGACGAGCAGTACTTC. This encodes CASSLQTRDEQYF.

Details on this clonotype: This is likely a read error, given that the CDR3 carries no conserved phenylalanine or tryptophan at its end. It is unclear where the CDR3 begins or ends on the DNA, so no DNA is shown, and the CDR3 is as TCRdb lists it. This CDR3 reads CASSVTSGGY. The V call is TRBV12-3 or TRBV12-4, the J call TRBJ2-5; TRBD2, the table's D call, lacks a check against the DNA. Both ends counted, the CDR3 spans 10 residues.

For this clonotype: A much larger clone differs by one base, so this may be a read error. The chain carries TRBV10-3 and TRBJ1-1, with no clear D. Trimming stripped 2 bases from V and 1 base from J, with 8 bases between. Germline CDR1 reads ENHRY; CDR2 reads SYGVKD. CDR3 length equals 14 residues. CDR3 amino acids: CAISEVPGNTEAFF. The CDR3 bases are TGTGCCATCAGTGAGGTCCCGGGGAACACTGAAGCTTTCTTT.

This clonotype was seen a handful of times. The V and J genes are TRBV6-5 and TRBJ1-2; D is perhaps TRBD1 (5 bases). The germline V and J ends were trimmed by 2 bases and 6 bases, with 10 bases remaining between them. The germline V gene encodes CDR1 MNHEY and CDR2 SVGAGI. The CDR3 totals 13 residues. The chain's CDR3 is CASSYAARDGYTF. The CDR3 DNA reads TGTGCCAGCAGTTACGCTGCCAGGGATGGCTACACCTTC.

This chain links TRBV10-1 with TRBJ2-3; unclear D gene. CDR3 length: 13 amino acids. Trimming removed 2 bases from V and 3 bases from J, with 6 bases in between. The germline CDR1 and CDR2 sequences are WNHNN and SYGVQD (reference sequence). CDR3 sequence (DNA): TGCGCCAGCAGTGAGGCGAGGACAGATACGCAGTATTTT. Translation: CASSEARTDTQYF.

This clonotype was counted many times. This rearrangement joins TRBV11-2 to TRBJ2-5, with 7 bases identical to TRBD2. CDR1 and CDR2 (germline): SGHAT, FQNNGV. V lost 5 bases, J lost 2 bases, and 8 bases stayed unmatched. The CDR3 runs to 15 residues. CDR3 in amino acids: CASSEGWGGQETQYF. The CDR3 nucleotides are TGTGCCAGCAGCGAGGGGTGGGGGGGACAAGAGACCCAGTACTTC. Full variable domain (rest looked up from reference TRBV11-2 and TRBJ2-5): EAGVAQSPRYKIIEKRQSVAFWCNPISGHATLYWYQQILGQGPKLLIQFQNNGVVDDSQLPKDRFSAERLKGVDSTLKIQPAKLEDSAVYLCASSEGWGGQETQYFGPGTRLLVL.

CDR3 coding DNA: TGCAGTGCTGCGGACGGAGATTATAGGACCCCAAATAATTCACCCCTCCACTTT. It yields the protein CSAADGDYRTPNNSPLHF. The chain couples TRBV20-1 to TRBJ1-6; D remains ambiguous. Trimming left V 5 bases short and J 5 bases short, with 25 bases between. The CDR3 runs to 18 residues. Germline CDR1 and CDR2: DFQATT and SNEGSKA (reference sequence).

In its sample, this clonotype was seen a few times. The gene calls are TRBV9 and TRBJ1-3; D unclear. CDR3 length equals 15 residues. Trimming left V 6 bases short and J 0 bases short, with 13 bases between. CDR1 is SGDLS, CDR2 YYNGEE, per germline. The CDR3: CASTPGRSSGNTIYF. The CDR3 DNA reads TGTGCCAGCACCCCGGGTCGAAGCTCTGGAAACACCATATATTTT.

The CDR3 spells CASTIIQGNTEAFF. CDR3 DNA sequence: TGTGCCAGCACCATAATACAGGGGAACACTGAAGCTTTCTTT. The chain has TRBV6-2 or TRBV6-3 and TRBJ1-1; D might be TRBD1 (6 bases). The CDR3 has 14 amino acids. Germline V gene data show CDR1 as MNHEY and CDR2 as SVGEGT. Trimming pared 7 bases from V and 1 base from J, leaving 13 bases between.

A word on this clonotype: A much bigger clone sits one base away, suggesting this may be a read error. J is TRBJ2-7 and V is TRBV10-3; D might be TRBD2 (5 bases). Trimming cost V 1 base and J 5 bases, with 6 bases left between them. Germline V gene sequence: CDR1 ENHRY, CDR2 SYGVKD. The CDR3 runs 12 residues. In nucleotides, the CDR3 is TGTGCCATCAGTGAGTTGACTAACGAGCAGTACTTC. Amino acids: CAISELTNEQYF.

This clonotype was seen a single time. The CDR3 reads CASSFKWVRKSTGELFF. The CDR3 DNA reads as TGTGCCAGCAGCTTCAAGTGGGTGAGGAAGAGCACCGGGGAGCTGTTTTTT. This chain connects TRBV11-2 to TRBJ2-2; no clear D gene. The CDR3 totals 17 residues. CDR1 is SGHAT, CDR2 FQNNGV, per germline. With 3 bases removed from V and 4 bases from J, the gap between germline ends came to 18 bases.

This clonotype turned up a few times. The junction shows a germline mismatch at one end, possibly a read error. The gene calls are TRBV5-6 and TRBJ1-1; TRBD1 might be the D (6 bases). Looked up from germline, CDR1 is SGHDT and CDR2 is YYEEEE. The CDR3 runs to 18 residues. The CDR3 is CASSRNALPGALGPEAFF. The DNA of the CDR3 is TGTGCCAGCAGCCGTAATGCCCTGCCGGGGGCCCTCGGCCCTGAGGCTTTCTTT.